The source of this TCR beta chain is a study of cytomegalovirus exposure and HLA in healthy donors. Study-level points and caveats: The investigators catalogued some 150 TCR beta chains as cytomegalovirus-associated.

Regarding this clone: What it binds is not known.

The V gene's germline CDR1 is SNHLY and CDR2 FYNNEI. The CDR3 is made up of 15 amino acids. The V end lost 4 bases, the J end lost 4 bases, and 16 bases lay between the germline ends. Assay: immunoSEQ multiplex PCR; the TCRdb copy retains only in-frame clones and omits some. The sample includes about 95,000 clones, roughly 85% of them seen just once. The sequenced sample consisted of PBMCs. The rearrangement joins TRBV2 to TRBJ1-2; possible D gene TRBD1, 5 bases. This sequence originates from a man aged 18 to 35 in good health and CMV-seropositive. The CDR3 here is CASSAVTGKAYGYTF. CDR3 nucleotides: TGTGCCAGCAGTGCGGTTACAGGCAAGGCCTATGGCTACACCTTC. Complete variable domain (other parts from reference TRBV2 and TRBJ1-2): EPEVTQTPSHQVTQMGQEVILRCVPISNHLYFYWYRQILGQKVEFLVSFYNNEISEKSEIFDDQFSVERPDGSNFTLKIRSTKLEDSAMYFCASSAVTGKAYGYTFGSGTRLTVV.